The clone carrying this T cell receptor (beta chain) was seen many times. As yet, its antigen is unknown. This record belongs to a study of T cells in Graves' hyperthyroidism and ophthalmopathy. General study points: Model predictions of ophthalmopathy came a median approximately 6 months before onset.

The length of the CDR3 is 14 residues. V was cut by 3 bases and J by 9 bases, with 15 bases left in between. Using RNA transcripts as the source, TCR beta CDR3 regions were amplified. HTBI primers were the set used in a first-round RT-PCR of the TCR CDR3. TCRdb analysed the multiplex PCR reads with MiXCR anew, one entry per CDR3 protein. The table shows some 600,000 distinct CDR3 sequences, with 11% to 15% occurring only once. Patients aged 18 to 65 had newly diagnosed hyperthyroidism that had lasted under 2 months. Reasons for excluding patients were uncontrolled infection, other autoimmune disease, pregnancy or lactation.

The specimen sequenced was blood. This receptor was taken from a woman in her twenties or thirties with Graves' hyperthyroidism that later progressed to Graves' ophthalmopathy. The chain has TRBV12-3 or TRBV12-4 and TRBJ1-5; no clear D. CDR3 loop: CASSFQQDHRPQHF. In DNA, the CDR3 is TGTGCCAGCAGTTTTCAGCAGGACCATCGGCCCCAGCATTTT.